These T cell receptor beta chains were read from a single sample in a study of cytomegalovirus exposure and HLA in healthy donors. Data came from immunoSEQ multiplex PCR; TCRdb stores just in-frame clones and leaves some out. The table has around 130,000 clones, roughly two thirds seen once. Sequencing was done on a sample of PBMCs. These receptor sequences come from a man between 25 and 39 years old in good health and CMV-seropositive. Each CDR3 is given with its conserved first and last residue. A D gene is named only where the DNA matches it firmly. Rows give clone size only sometimes, using once, few, many, or a class for an expanded clone.

TRBD1	TRBV5-1	-	TRBJ2-3	CASSLGLPGQDTDTQYF	TGCGCCAGCAGCTTGGGGCTCCCGGGACAGGACACAGATACGCAGTATTTT
TRBD2	TRBV7-9	-	TRBJ2-1	CASSDTTSGRSNEQFF	TGTGCCAGCAGCGACACGACTAGCGGGAGAAGTAATGAGCAGTTCTTC
TRBD2	TRBV5-1	-	TRBJ2-3	CASSLALARGVDTQYF	TGCGCCAGCAGCTTGGCACTAGCGCGAGGGGTAGATACGCAGTATTTT
-	TRBV5-1	-	TRBJ1-5	CASSLAGNQPQHF	TGCGCCAGCAGCTTGGCGGGCAATCAGCCCCAGCATTTT
-	TRBV9	-	TRBJ2-2	CASSVVPARGTGELFF	TGTGCCAGCAGCGTAGTGCCCGCCAGGGGCACCGGGGAGCTGTTTTTT
TRBD2	TRBV11-2	-	TRBJ2-1	CASSLMTSGSLQFF	TGTGCCAGCAGCTTAATGACTAGCGGGAGTTTGCAGTTCTTC
TRBD2	TRBV7-9	-	TRBJ2-3	CASSLGLAGGEGDTQYF	TGTGCCAGCAGCTTGGGACTAGCGGGAGGCGAGGGGGATACGCAGTATTTT
TRBD2	TRBV5-5	-	TRBJ2-3	CASSLAGRAGDTQYF	TGTGCCAGCAGCTTAGCCGGGAGGGCGGGAGATACGCAGTATTTT
-	TRBV4-3	-	TRBJ2-2	CASSQRRGTGELFF	TGCGCCAGCAGCCAACGTCGCGGGACCGGGGAGCTGTTTTTT
TRBD2	TRBV7-6	-	TRBJ2-2	CASSLLAGVNTGELFF	TGTGCCAGCAGCTTACTAGCGGGAGTGAACACCGGGGAGCTGTTTTTT
-	TRBV7-9	few	TRBJ1-1	CSSSLALRLEAFF	TGTTCCAGCAGCTTAGCGCTGAGACTTGAAGCTTTCTTT
TRBD2	TRBV2	-	TRBJ2-1	CASSEGTSGRAGNEQFF	TGTGCCAGCAGCGAGGGCACTAGCGGGAGGGCCGGCAATGAGCAGTTCTTC
-	TRBV29-1	few	TRBJ1-1	CSVNPDTHTEAFF	TGCAGCGTTAACCCGGACACGCACACTGAAGCTTTCTTT
TRBD1	TRBV6-5	few	TRBJ1-2	CASSRDRENYGYTF	TGTGCCAGCAGCCGGGACAGGGAGAACTATGGCTACACCTTC
TRBD1	TRBV5-4	few	TRBJ1-2	CASSLGQGNYGYTF	TGTGCCAGCAGCTTGGGACAGGGGAACTATGGCTACACCTTC
-	TRBV10-2	few	TRBJ2-7	CASSSPSGSSYEQYF	TGCGCCAGCAGCTCCCCGTCGGGGAGCTCCTACGAGCAGTACTTC
-	TRBV6-5	few	TRBJ1-3	CARLSRGCSGNTIYF	TGTGCCAGGCTTAGCAGGGGATGCTCTGGAAACACCATATATTTT
-	TRBV29-1	-	TRBJ2-7	CSVVASWSSYEQYF	TGCAGCGTTGTGGCTAGTTGGAGCTCCTACGAGCAGTACTTC
-	TRBV5-1	few	TRBJ2-2	CASSLLDWAGELFF	TGCGCCAGCAGTCTACTGGACTGGGCCGGGGAGCTGTTTTTT
-	TRBV2	-	TRBJ2-7	CASSTGPGAYEQYF	TGTGCCAGCAGTACAGGCCCAGGGGCCTACGAGCAGTACTTC
TRBD2	TRBV5-4	-	TRBJ2-3	CASSLAGGRTTDTQYF	TGTGCCAGCAGCTTGGCTGGCGGGAGGACGACAGATACGCAGTATTTT
-	TRBV25-1	-	TRBJ1-4	CASSGVREKLFF	TGTGCCAGCAGTGGGGTGAGGGAAAAACTGTTTTTT
TRBD2	TRBV5-1	-	TRBJ2-3	CASSMTSGTDTQYF	TGCGCCAGCAGCATGACTAGCGGGACAGATACGCAGTATTTT
-	TRBV7-3	-	TRBJ1-3	CASSPGVGNTIYF	TGTGCCAGCAGCCCCGGGGTCGGAAACACCATATATTTT
-	TRBV5-5	-	TRBJ2-5	CASSPLFSETQYF	TGTGCCAGCAGCCCCCTCTTTTCAGAGACCCAGTACTTC
-	TRBV7-9	-	TRBJ2-5	CASSLVGSLSETQYF	TGTGCCAGCAGCTTAGTCGGGAGCTTATCAGAGACCCAGTACTTC
-	TRBV5-1	once	TRBJ2-5	CASSHKEGWATQYF	TGCGCCAGCAGCCACAAAGAGGGTTGGGCGACCCAGTACTTC
TRBD2	TRBV10-1	-	TRBJ2-3	CASSESERGPTDTQYF	TGCGCCAGCAGTGAGTCGGAGCGGGGGCCTACAGATACGCAGTATTTT
-	TRBV5-4	-	TRBJ1-2	CASSSKVGANYGYTF	TGTGCCAGCAGCTCTAAAGTGGGCGCTAACTATGGCTACACCTTC
-	TRBV7-8	-	TRBJ2-7	CASSPVLSPPRFTYEQYF	TGTGCCAGCAGCCCGGTACTAAGCCCCCCGAGATTTACCTACGAGCAGTACTTC
TRBD2	TRBV28	-	TRBJ2-7	CASSLGLAGRGSSYEQYF	TGTGCCAGCAGTTTAGGACTAGCGGGGAGGGGTAGCTCCTACGAGCAGTACTTC
-	TRBV27	few	TRBJ2-4	CASSLSIGPRGYIQYF	TGTGCCAGCAGTTTATCGATTGGCCCAAGGGGATACATTCAGTACTTC
-	TRBV6-1	-	TRBJ2-7	CASSDRDGQLPPYEQYF	TGTGCCAGCAGTGACAGAGATGGGCAACTCCCACCCTACGAGCAGTACTTC
-	TRBV9	-	TRBJ2-7	CASSVEPGWGEQYF	TGTGCCAGCAGCGTAGAGCCAGGGTGGGGCGAGCAGTACTTC
-	TRBV4-3	-	TRBJ2-5	CASSRWRGQETQYF	TGCGCCAGCAGCCGGTGGAGGGGTCAAGAGACCCAGTACTTC
TRBD2	TRBV10-3	few	TRBJ2-7	CAIRPGLGMYEQYF	TGTGCCATCAGGCCGGGACTAGGTATGTACGAGCAGTACTTC
TRBD2	TRBV10-3	few	TRBJ2-5	CAIDRRSGSRETQYF	TGTGCCATTGATCGGAGGAGCGGGAGTCGGGAGACCCAGTACTTC
TRBD2	TRBV5-8	once	TRBJ2-4	CASSPTSGSNIQYF	TGTGCCAGCAGCCCGACTAGCGGGAGTAACATTCAGTACTTC
-	TRBV2	-	TRBJ2-4	CAILKDRAKNIQYF	TGTGCCATCCTAAAAGACAGGGCCAAAAACATTCAGTACTTC
-	TRBV6-5	few	TRBJ1-1	CASSYGGQFNTEAFF	TGTGCCAGCAGTTATGGAGGACAGTTCAACACTGAAGCTTTCTTT
-	TRBV28	-	TRBJ1-1	CASSLIGGASGAFF	TGTGCCAGCAGTTTAATTGGGGGGGCCAGCGGAGCTTTCTTT
TRBD2	TRBV4-2	-	TRBJ2-7	CASSQALADGYEQYF	TGTGCCAGCAGCCAAGCACTAGCGGATGGGTACGAGCAGTACTTC
-	TRBV6-1	few	TRBJ1-5	CASSGRQGYQPQHF	TGTGCCAGCAGTGGCCGCCAGGGATATCAGCCCCAGCATTTT
-	TRBV2	-	TRBJ2-7	CASSDNYEQYF	TGTGCCAGCAGTGACAACTACGAGCAGTACTTC
-	TRBV6-4	-	TRBJ2-2	CASSDSLAGNTGELFF	TGTGCCAGCAGTGACTCACTAGCCGGAAACACCGGGGAGCTGTTTTTT
TRBD2	TRBV9	few	TRBJ2-3	CASSAELGTSGADTQYF	TGTGCCAGCAGCGCCGAGTTGGGGACTAGCGGGGCAGATACGCAGTATTTT
-	TRBV28	few	TRBJ1-2	CASSAGAAYGYTF	TGTGCCAGCAGTGCAGGGGCTGCCTATGGCTACACCTTC
-	TRBV9	-	TRBJ1-2	CASSVVIGSGYTF	TGTGCCAGCAGCGTAGTTATAGGGAGTGGCTACACCTTC
-	TRBV5-1	-	TRBJ1-1	CASSLVGGKMNTEAFF	TGCGCCAGCAGCTTGGTTGGGGGGAAAATGAACACTGAAGCTTTCTTT